Listed below are T cell receptor beta chains from one sample, sequenced in a study of control samples from healthy donors and cancer patients. TCRdb keeps only in-frame clones here, not all; method: immunoSEQ multiplex PCR. The table lists about 140,000 clones, about 90% of them singletons, with approximately 7% in the top ten. The material sequenced was blood. Source of these receptors: a man between 18 and 29 years old in good health. Each CDR3 is given with its conserved first and last residue. A D gene is named only where the DNA matches it firmly. Size is omitted from some rows. Given values are once, few, many or a class for expanded clones.

size	D	V	CDR3
-	TRBD1	TRBV10-3	CAIKGQGSANTIYF
-	TRBD2	TRBV3-1/TRBV3-2	CASSQGAGGRVNEQFF
-	-	TRBV7-2	CASSLDWRRWGDTQYF
-	-	TRBV7-3	CASSPRTNTGELFF
-	-	TRBV9	CASSVAPSTGNYGYTF
-	-	TRBV29-1	CSVEEGGDEKLFF
-	-	TRBV7-2	CASTLPNYGYTF
-	-	TRBV2	CASPVDGELFF
-	TRBD1	TRBV27	CASSPLGGGVTEAFF
-	TRBD2	TRBV11-2	CASSLDRGSGGGNEQFF
-	TRBD1	TRBV7-8	CASSPSGQGGTDTQYF
once	-	TRBV12-5	CASGPHRGEAFF
-	-	TRBV28	CASSATGLYEQYF
-	TRBD1	TRBV18	CASSLRTGESNQPQHF
-	-	TRBV6-2/TRBV6-3	CASSPPGGRQPQHF
-	TRBD1	TRBV19	CASSPQGAGYGYTF
once	-	TRBV4-1	CASSQDIRTKETQYF
-	TRBD1	TRBV19	CASSKDRGLVNEQFF
-	TRBD2	TRBV7-6	CASSLVAAGGSYNEQFF
-	-	TRBV7-6	CASSLENGEVTGELFF
-	TRBD1	TRBV5-1	CASSSGTGRHYEQYF
-	TRBD2	TRBV3-1/TRBV3-2	CASSHLAGGKDEQFF
-	-	TRBV27	CASSPAGGEPGNTIYF
-	-	TRBV12-3/TRBV12-4	CASSFSPGGELFF
-	-	TRBV4-1	CASSQNPSEGGNTEAFF
-	-	TRBV7-3	CASSLAPDISYEQYF
-	-	TRBV14	CASSHAQETQYF
-	-	TRBV4-1	CASSHQGGHGYTF
-	TRBD1	TRBV5-1	CASSAYRGDTQYF
few	-	TRBV7-2	CASSLAGYSYEQYF
-	-	TRBV7-2	CASSGPQGKQPQHF
once	-	TRBV11-3	CASSPGLVPYEQYF
-	-	TRBV4-1	CASSQGGHYEQYF
-	-	TRBV6-5	CASTPSFGQPQHF
-	TRBD1	TRBV7-3	CASSPGQGWVYEQFF
-	-	TRBV6-1	CASSEGSGQNNEQFF
-	TRBD1	TRBV5-1	CASSLVGTASSYNSPLHF
-	-	TRBV27	CASSFAGTNTEAFF
-	TRBD1	TRBV28	CASRGTVYGYTF
once	-	TRBV12-3/TRBV12-4	CASSLNAEAFF
-	-	TRBV2	CASNTGIPGGYTF
-	-	TRBV5-6	CASSLPFAVNTEAFF
-	-	TRBV21-1	CASSKLEGEGEKLFF
-	TRBD2	TRBV3-1/TRBV3-2	CASSPRHGLAGVALDTQYF
-	TRBD1	TRBV7-9	CASSPLSGTGLAFF
few	-	TRBV25-1	CASSDAGGENTIYF
-	-	TRBV30	CAWSVSQNTEAFF
once	-	TRBV6-2/TRBV6-3	CASSYSIGTEAFF
-	-	TRBV2	CATGTAGANVLTF
-	TRBD2	TRBV7-9	CASSLERGGETQYF
-	-	TRBV5-6	CASSLLGPGTYEQYF
-	-	TRBV12-3/TRBV12-4	CASSFVGGYGYTF
once	-	TRBV7-9	CASSLGAASNYGYTF
-	TRBD1	TRBV29-1	CSGKGQGNTEAFF
-	-	TRBV4-3	CASSQDKGSDTQYF
-	-	TRBV25-1	CASSGTGTDSGNTIYF
few	TRBD1	TRBV7-3	CASSPGGTGTSYEQYF
-	-	TRBV5-1	CASSWGGANEKLFF
-	-	TRBV11-3	CASSFYRPTF